The 13 T cell receptor beta chains below all came from one sample that was sequenced in a study of cytomegalovirus exposure and HLA in healthy donors. Primers: 60 Vbeta forward and 13 Jbeta reverse. Generated by immunoSEQ multiplex PCR, the TCRdb table keeps only in-frame clones and is missing some. Among 150,000 or so clones listed, about four fifths were seen once. Material for sequencing was PBMCs. The receptors were sampled from a woman under 30 in good health and CMV-seropositive.

This chain uses TRBV28 with TRBJ2-7, with 13 bases identical to TRBD2. There are 17 residues in the CDR3. The germline V gene has CDR1 MDHEN and CDR2 SYDVKM. Unmatched junction bases numbered 10, after V lost 5 bases and J lost 3 bases. The CDR3 nucleotides read TGTGCCAGCAGTCCACCCTCGGGACTAGCGGGGCTCTACGAGCAGTACTTC. Translated, it gives CASSPPSGLAGLYEQYF. The variable domain in full, completed from reference TRBV28 and TRBJ2-7, reads DVKVTQSSRYLVKRTGEKVFLECVQDMDHENMFWYRQDPGLGLRLIYFSYDVKMKEKGDIPEGYSVSREKKERFSLILESASTNQTSMYLCASSPPSGLAGLYEQYFGPGTRLTVT.

The V gene is TRBV27, the J gene TRBJ2-3; 9 nucleotides line up with TRBD2. From germline, CDR1 is MNHEY and CDR2 SMNVEV (reference sequence). CDR3 size: 16 residues. The ends lost 5 bases at V and 3 bases at J; junction bases unmatched: 9. Here the CDR3 reads CASSPLAGRGTDTQYF. CDR3 DNA sequence: TGTGCCAGCAGTCCCCTAGCGGGGAGGGGGACAGATACGCAGTATTTT.

The rearrangement links TRBV6-5 to TRBJ1-2; D is possibly TRBD1 (5 bases). The V and J ends lost 6 bases and 4 bases respectively, with 18 bases between them. This CDR3 is built from 15 residues. Germline V gene data show CDR1 as MNHEY and CDR2 as SVGAGI. The CDR3 sequence: CASSLFAGLTYGYTF. The CDR3 DNA is TGTGCCAGCAGCCTCTTTGCAGGGTTAACCTATGGCTACACCTTC.

This clone was detected a few times. The genes are TRBV5-4 and TRBJ1-2; D is undetermined. The V and J ends lost 0 bases and 6 bases respectively, with 12 bases between them. Looked up from germline, CDR1 is SGHNT and CDR2 is YYREEE (reference sequence). CDR3 length equals 14 residues. The chain's CDR3 is CASSLAGSIDGYTF. As DNA, the CDR3 is TGTGCCAGCAGCTTGGCCGGGAGTATTGATGGCTACACCTTC.

The J gene is TRBJ1-4, the V gene TRBV7-9; 8 bases are a match to TRBD1. CDR1 is SEHNR, CDR2 FQNEAQ, per germline (reference sequence). The CDR3 consists of 16 residues. Trimming at V came to 5 bases and at J to 0 bases, leaving 5 bases not matched to a gene. As DNA, the CDR3 is TGTGCCAGCAGCCCTCTGACAGGGGCAACTAATGAAAAACTGTTTTTT. This codes for CASSPLTGATNEKLFF.

The chain joins TRBV19 to TRBJ2-2; 7 nucleotides align to TRBD1. CDR1 is LNHDA and CDR2 is SQIVND in the germline V gene (reference sequence). V was clipped by 0 bases and J by 4 bases; unmatched bases: 11. The CDR3 sequence is 18 residues long. CDR3 DNA sequence: TGTGCCAGTAGTATAGAGGACAGGTTTGGGCCCCGCACCGGGGAGCTGTTTTTT. Translation gives CASSIEDRFGPRTGELFF.

The genes are TRBV5-6 and TRBJ1-3, with no clear D. CDR1 SGHDT and CDR2 YYEEEE come from the germline V gene. The CDR3 runs to 14 residues. V was cut by 5 bases and J by 0 bases, with 9 bases left in between. CDR3 sequence: CASRFRRSGNTIYF. The DNA of the CDR3 is TGTGCCAGCAGATTCAGGCGCTCTGGAAACACCATATATTTT.

This clone has more than one count but fewer than ten. The chain carries TRBV6-5 and TRBJ2-5, with 8 bases lining up with TRBD1. Germline-derived CDR1 and CDR2 are MNHEY and SVGAGI. Trimming cost V 4 bases and J 9 bases; bases outside gene matches: 13. The CDR3 is made up of 15 amino acids. The CDR3 here is CASSLSTGEEKAQYF. The CDR3 DNA reads as TGTGCCAGCAGTTTGTCGACAGGGGAGGAGAAGGCCCAGTACTTC.

The chain has TRBV6-5 and TRBJ2-7; 7 bases are a match to TRBD1. Germline CDR1 and CDR2: MNHEY and SVGAGI. Trimming cost V 7 bases and J 6 bases; bases outside gene matches: 9. The CDR3 runs 13 residues. The CDR3 DNA reads as TGTGCCAGCACCAGAGACAGGGAATCCGAGCAGTACTTC. It translates to CASTRDRESEQYF.

This clone was observed a single time. The V gene is TRBV5-1, the J gene TRBJ1-2; 7 bases align to TRBD1. Unmatched junction bases numbered 4, after V lost 0 bases and J lost 2 bases. This CDR3 is 15 amino acids long. Germline V gives CDR1 SGHRS, CDR2 YFSETQ. The CDR3, as DNA: TGCGCCAGCAGCTTGGCACAGGGGATAAACTATGGCTACACCTTC. This sequence encodes CASSLAQGINYGYTF.

The chain links TRBV7-6 to TRBJ1-3; 8 positions match TRBD1. With 2 bases clipped from V and 2 bases from J, the junction kept 11 bases outside the gene matches. CDR1 and CDR2 (germline): SGHVS, FNYEAQ. This CDR3 has 18 residues. The CDR3 loop reads CASSLFWPGQGTGNTIYF. The DNA of the CDR3 is TGTGCCAGCAGCTTATTCTGGCCAGGACAGGGTACTGGAAACACCATATATTTT.

V and J are TRBV19 and TRBJ2-7; TRBD1 aligns across 9 bases. Losses at the gene ends were 4 bases for V and 3 bases for J; bases not matched to a gene: 4. Germline V CDR1 and CDR2: LNHDA, SQIVND (reference sequence). This CDR3 comprises 14 residues. The CDR3 here is CASSTTGGIYEQYF. For the CDR3, the DNA is TGTGCCAGTAGTACGACAGGGGGGATCTACGAGCAGTACTTC.

The gene calls are TRBV12-5 and TRBJ1-1, with unresolved D. CDR3 length: 16 amino acids. V was cut by 5 bases and J by 3 bases, with 19 bases left in between. Germline CDR1 LGHNT, CDR2 FRNRAP. The CDR3 protein is CASGPARAGRDTEAFF. The DNA for the CDR3 is TGTGCTAGTGGTCCAGCCCGAGCGGGGAGAGACACTGAAGCTTTCTTT.